One sample yielded the 26 T cell receptor beta chains listed below, sequenced in a study of control samples from healthy donors and cancer patients. The method was immunoSEQ multiplex PCR; TCRdb's version includes in-frame clones alone and lacks a portion of them. The sample has under 55,000 clones; less than 95% are singletons. Sequencing input: PBMCs. The receptor set was obtained from a woman in her thirties or forties with head and neck cancer.

V usage is TRBV6-1 and J usage is TRBJ2-5; possibly TRBD2 for D (7 bases). The V end lost 2 bases, the J end lost 5 bases, and 21 bases lay between the germline ends. From germline, CDR1 is MNHNS and CDR2 SASEGT. The CDR3 is 17 amino acids. The CDR3 bases are TGTGCCAGCAGTGAAAGGGGTTGGGGGGGCCCCCCTGAGACCCAGTACTTC. This codes for CASSERGWGGPPETQYF.

The chain combines TRBV6-5 with TRBJ1-1; TRBD1 might be the D (6 bases). The CDR3 is 13 amino acids. CDR1 is MNHEY and CDR2 is SVGAGI in the germline V gene. Between the trimmed V and J ends, which lost 5 bases and 5 bases, there was a span of 12 bases. For the CDR3, the DNA is TGTGCCAGCAGTACACAAGGGGGAACTGAAGCTTTCTTT. Translating it yields CASSTQGGTEAFF.

The chain couples TRBV18 to TRBJ1-6, with 8 positions matching TRBD1. CDR3 length: 20 amino acids. Germline trimming cut 3 bases from V and 7 bases from J; bases unmatched to any gene: 20. Per the germline V gene, CDR1 is KGHSH and CDR2 is LQKENI. The CDR3 sequence: CASSPLPVAGGAVGNSPLHF. The CDR3 nucleotides are TGTGCCAGCTCACCTCTCCCGGTGGCAGGGGGCGCCGTCGGGAATTCACCCCTCCACTTT.

This clone was counted a few times. V is TRBV27 and J is TRBJ2-5; D unresolved. The CDR3 consists of 13 residues. Trimming pared 3 bases from V and 4 bases from J, leaving 9 bases between. Germline V gene sequence: CDR1 MNHEY, CDR2 SMNVEV (reference sequence). The DNA for the CDR3 is TGTGCCAGCAGTTTGTGGGTAGGAGAGACCCAGTACTTC. Translated, it gives CASSLWVGETQYF.

The chain has TRBV19 and TRBJ1-2; a weak D match, TRBD1 (5 bases). This CDR3 contains 15 residues. Germline V gene lookup returns CDR1 LNHDA and CDR2 SQIVND (reference sequence). Trimming removed 7 bases from V and 4 bases from J, with 19 bases in between. This CDR3 is CASNLRGVGGYGYTF. CDR3 coding DNA: TGTGCCAGTAACCTAAGAGGGGTCGGGGGCTATGGCTACACCTTC.

This chain connects TRBV12-3 or TRBV12-4 to TRBJ2-7; D gene ambiguous. V was shortened by 1 base and J by 0 bases, with 4 bases between the two germline ends. This CDR3 is built from 13 residues. CDR3 residues: CASSLGASYEQYF. DNA for the CDR3: TGTGCCAGCAGTTTAGGGGCCTCCTACGAGCAGTACTTC.

The chain uses TRBV11-2 and TRBJ1-1; tentative D call: TRBD1 (5 bases). This CDR3 has 14 residues. Trimming pared 2 bases from V and 2 bases from J, leaving 9 bases between. Germline loops: CDR1 SGHAT, CDR2 FQNNGV. The CDR3 sequence is CASSLQGENTEAFF. The CDR3 nucleotides are TGTGCCAGCAGCTTACAGGGTGAAAACACTGAAGCTTTCTTT.

This clone was detected once. The chain carries TRBV9 and TRBJ1-1, with D tentatively TRBD1 (6 bases). Trimming stripped 7 bases from V and 2 bases from J, with 15 bases between. Germline assignment: CDR1 SGDLS and CDR2 YYNGEE. The CDR3 has 14 residues. The CDR3 DNA follows: TGTGCCAGCTCCACAGGCAGGGGAAACACTGAAGCTTTCTTT. Protein product: CASSTGRGNTEAFF. The variable domain in full, completed from reference TRBV9 and TRBJ1-1, reads DSGVTQTPKHLITATGQRVTLRCSPRSGDLSVYWYQQSLDQGLQFLIQYYNGEERAKGNILERFSAQQFPDLHSELNLSSLELGDSALYFCASSTGRGNTEAFFGQGTRLTVV.

J is TRBJ1-1 and V is TRBV5-4; D is ambiguous. Germline V CDR1 and CDR2: SGHNT, YYREEE (reference sequence). V was trimmed by 7 bases and J by 11 bases, leaving 12 bases between them. The CDR3 runs 10 residues. In DNA form, the CDR3 reads TGTGCCAGCCCCTCATTTACGGCTTTCTTT. Protein sequence: CASPSFTAFF.

J is TRBJ2-2 and V is TRBV5-1; no clear D. Germline V gene data show CDR1 as SGHRS and CDR2 as YFSETQ. CDR3 length: 16 amino acids. Trimming cost V 3 bases and J 0 bases, with 12 bases left between them. The CDR3 sequence: CASSSDPPPNTGELFF. CDR3 coding DNA: TGCGCCAGCAGCTCCGACCCTCCCCCGAACACCGGGGAGCTGTTTTTT.

V usage is TRBV5-1 and J usage is TRBJ1-2, with 8 bases matching TRBD1. The junction had 10 bases not matched to a gene; V was cut back by 4 bases and J by 8 bases. The length of the CDR3 is 14 residues. CDR1 is SGHRS, CDR2 YFSETQ, per germline. In DNA, the CDR3 is TGCGCCAGCAGCCTTGCCCAGGGGGCGGGAGGCTACACCTTC. Translation: CASSLAQGAGGYTF.

This clone was observed a handful of times. The sample contains more than one DNA sequence encoding this CDR3. V is TRBV6-1 and J is TRBJ2-3; 11 bases align to TRBD2. Germline CDR1 reads MNHNS; CDR2 reads SASEGT. J gave up 4 bases and V 2 bases, and 2 bases lay outside the gene matches. The CDR3 extends over 15 amino acids. CDR3 region: CASSELAGGPDTQYF. CDR3 DNA sequence: TGTGCCAGCAGTGAATTAGCGGGGGGGCCAGATACGCAGTATTTT.

The chain links TRBV7-9 to TRBJ1-4; D is unresolved. This CDR3 contains 13 residues. Per germline, CDR1 SEHNR and CDR2 FQNEAQ (reference sequence). Between the trimmed V and J ends, which lost 2 bases and 6 bases, there was a span of 7 bases. The CDR3 DNA reads as TGTGCCAGCAGCTTACGCAGCGATGAAAAACTGTTTTTT. It yields the protein CASSLRSDEKLFF.

The rearrangement links TRBV6-6 to TRBJ1-5, with TRBD1 matching 7 bases. The V and J ends lost 2 bases and 5 bases, in that order; junction bases with no gene match: 6. The CDR3 covers 15 residues. CDR1 and CDR2 from the germline V gene are MNHNY and SVGAGI (reference sequence). DNA for the CDR3: TGTGCCAGCAGTTACCCGCAGGGGGAGGATCAGCCCCAGCATTTT. Residues: CASSYPQGEDQPQHF.

CDR3 sequence: CASSHPLGAAEAFF. The CDR3 DNA sequence: TGCGCCAGCAGCCACCCCCTGGGGGCGGCTGAAGCTTTCTTT. The V and J genes are TRBV4-1 and TRBJ1-1; TRBD1 might be the D (6 bases). The V and J ends lost 3 bases and 6 bases respectively, with 14 bases between them. The germline gives CDR1 MGHRA, CDR2 YSYEKL. The CDR3 consists of 14 residues.

This chain joins TRBV5-1 and TRBJ2-3, with TRBD1 identical over 7 bases. Germline-derived CDR1 and CDR2 are SGHRS and YFSETQ. This CDR3 has 14 amino acids. With 6 bases clipped from V and 3 bases from J, the junction kept 7 bases outside the gene matches. The CDR3 sequence: CASMKQGWTDTQYF. Here the CDR3 DNA reads TGCGCCAGCATGAAACAGGGGTGGACAGATACGCAGTATTTT.

V usage is TRBV19 and J usage is TRBJ2-7; either TRBD1 or TRBD2 may supply D (5 bases each). Germline lookup yields CDR1 LNHDA and CDR2 SQIVND (reference sequence). The germline V and J ends were trimmed by 3 bases and 2 bases, with 8 bases remaining between them. This CDR3 is 13 amino acids long. CDR3 DNA: TGTGCCAGTAGTATGGGGGACGCCTACGAGCAGTACTTC. Translated, it gives CASSMGDAYEQYF.

The chain recombines TRBV6-5 with TRBJ1-2; D call uncertain. Germline V gene data show CDR1 as MNHEY and CDR2 as SVGAGI. Trimming left V 6 bases short and J 1 base short, with 3 bases between. This CDR3 is built from 11 residues. The DNA for the CDR3 is TGTGCCAGCAGCGTTAACTATGGCTACACCTTC. Translated: CASSVNYGYTF.

V gene TRBV12-3 or TRBV12-4 combines with J gene TRBJ1-6; D not certain. This CDR3 comprises 13 residues. The ends were cut back, 4 bases at V and 7 bases at J, with 8 bases in the middle. For the CDR3, the DNA is TGTGCCAGCAGTTCGAGTAGGAATTCACCCCTCCACTTT. This gives the protein CASSSSRNSPLHF.

The chain combines TRBV6-1 with TRBJ1-1, with no clear D. Germline V gives CDR1 MNHNS, CDR2 SASEGT. V lost 1 base and J 8 bases, leaving 11 bases between the germline ends. This CDR3 is built from 13 residues. The CDR3 nucleotides read TGTGCCAGCAGTGAAGGGTCAGACCTAGAAGCTTTCTTT. Encoded protein: CASSEGSDLEAFF.

V is TRBV6-5 and J is TRBJ1-2; 8 bases agree with TRBD1. V lost 6 bases, J lost 8 bases, and 8 bases stayed unmatched. This CDR3 region has 13 residues. Per germline, CDR1 MNHEY and CDR2 SVGAGI. DNA of the CDR3: TGTGCCAGCAGGAAGGACAGGGATGAGGGCTACACCTTC. Protein: CASRKDRDEGYTF.

The gene calls are TRBV19 and TRBJ2-7; the D call may be TRBD1 or TRBD2 (5 bases each). Germline CDR1 is LNHDA and CDR2 is SQIVND (reference sequence). V lost 5 bases, J lost 7 bases, and 21 bases lay in between. CDR3 length: 15 amino acids. The CDR3 region is CASSPTGQGIGEQYF. Here the CDR3 DNA reads TGTGCCAGTAGTCCTACGGGGCAGGGTATAGGTGAGCAGTACTTC.

The chain uses TRBV7-2 and TRBJ1-4; D gene unclear. The CDR3 is 16 residues long. CDR1 is SGHTA and CDR2 is FQGNSA in the germline V gene. V gave up 2 bases and J gave up 0 bases, with 10 bases separating them. The chain's CDR3 is CASSLTGRTTNEKLFF. The CDR3 DNA follows: TGTGCCAGCAGCTTAACGGGTCGCACAACTAATGAAAAACTGTTTTTT.

This chain uses TRBV5-5 with TRBJ2-3, with no clear D. Germline CDR1 is SGHKS and CDR2 is YYEKEE (reference sequence). Trimming pared 0 bases from V and 6 bases from J, leaving 5 bases between. CDR3 length: 12 residues. CDR3 coding DNA: TGTGCCAGCAGCTTGGATGGGGATACGCAGTATTTT. This codes for CASSLDGDTQYF. The full variable domain, completed using reference TRBV5-5 and TRBJ2-3, is DAGVTQSPTHLIKTRGQQVTLRCSPISGHKSVSWYQQVLGQGPQFIFQYYEKEERGRGNFPDRFSARQFPNYSSELNVNALLLGDSALYLCASSLDGDTQYFGPGTRLTVL.

The rearrangement links TRBV19 to TRBJ2-7; D might be TRBD1 or TRBD2, each matching 5 bases. Germline V lookup: CDR1 LNHDA, CDR2 SQIVND (reference sequence). V was shortened by 5 bases and J by 0 bases, with 14 bases between the two germline ends. The CDR3 runs 15 residues. CDR3 amino acids: CASSPVSGGSYEQYF. The CDR3 region has the DNA TGTGCCAGTAGTCCCGTCAGTGGGGGCTCCTACGAGCAGTACTTC.

The chain links TRBV6-5 to TRBJ1-5; 8 bases agree with TRBD1. The trim removed 7 bases at V and 4 bases at J, leaving 9 bases unmatched. This CDR3 has 15 amino acids. Per germline, CDR1 MNHEY and CDR2 SVGAGI. The CDR3 region is CASTKTGAANQPQHF. CDR3 nucleotide sequence: TGTGCCAGCACCAAGACAGGGGCGGCAAATCAGCCCCAGCATTTT.